This TCR beta chain was captured by sequencing in a study of cytomegalovirus exposure and HLA in healthy donors. Study as a whole: There were 85 million or so unique TCRs (from HLA-typed donors) in an early data release.

60 Vbeta and 13 Jbeta primers were used in PCR. Here immunoSEQ multiplex PCR was the method, and the copy in TCRdb shows in-frame clones only, minus some. Among about 210,000 clones listed, over 60% were seen once. This clone has just a few counts. Its antigen is undetermined. The CDR3 totals 13 residues. The V gene's germline CDR1 is SQVTM and CDR2 ANQGSEA. The V gene lost 5 bases and the J gene lost 4 bases, with 14 bases spanning the gap. Study-wide findings and caveats: In a later analysis, TCR beta V- and J-gene trimming was associated with a missense DCLRE1C variant.

The receptor was isolated from a male donor in good health and CMV-seronegative. The specimen was PBMCs. The chain joins TRBV29-1 to TRBJ1-2, with D uncertain. The CDR3 sequence: CSVPRGEGYGYTF. The CDR3 DNA is TGCAGCGTTCCGCGGGGAGAAGGCTATGGCTACACCTTC.